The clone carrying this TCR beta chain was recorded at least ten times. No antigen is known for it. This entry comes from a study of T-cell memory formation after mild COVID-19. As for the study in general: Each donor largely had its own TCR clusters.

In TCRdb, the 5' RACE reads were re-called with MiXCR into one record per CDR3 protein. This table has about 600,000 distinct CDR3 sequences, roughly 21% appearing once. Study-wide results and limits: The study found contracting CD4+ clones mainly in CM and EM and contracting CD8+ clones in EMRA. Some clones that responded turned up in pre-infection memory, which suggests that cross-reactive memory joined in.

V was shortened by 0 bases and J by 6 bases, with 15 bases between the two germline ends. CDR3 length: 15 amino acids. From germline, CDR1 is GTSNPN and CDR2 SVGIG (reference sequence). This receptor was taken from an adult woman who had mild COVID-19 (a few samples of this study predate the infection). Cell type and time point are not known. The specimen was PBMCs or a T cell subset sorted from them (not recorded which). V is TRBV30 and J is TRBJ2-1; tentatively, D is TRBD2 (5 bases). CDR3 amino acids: CAWSVPGEDRNEQFF. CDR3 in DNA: TGTGCCTGGAGTGTACCCGGGGAAGACCGCAATGAGCAGTTCTTC.